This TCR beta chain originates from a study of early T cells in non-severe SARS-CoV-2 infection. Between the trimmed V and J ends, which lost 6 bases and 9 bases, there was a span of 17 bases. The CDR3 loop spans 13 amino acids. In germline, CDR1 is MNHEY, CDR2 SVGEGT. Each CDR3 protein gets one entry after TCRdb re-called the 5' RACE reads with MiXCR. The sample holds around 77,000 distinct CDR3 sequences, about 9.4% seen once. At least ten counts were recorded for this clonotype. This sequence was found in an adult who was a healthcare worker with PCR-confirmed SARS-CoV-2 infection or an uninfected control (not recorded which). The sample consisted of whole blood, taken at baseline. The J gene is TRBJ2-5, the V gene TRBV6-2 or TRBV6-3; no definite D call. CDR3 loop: CASRRSPEKSQYF. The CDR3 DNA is TGTGCCAGCAGACGATCACCCGAGAAGTCCCAGTACTTC.